This T cell receptor (beta chain) is from a study of T-cell reconstitution after alpha-beta-depleted transplantation in children. Study observations and caveats: Several hundred graft clones that had expanded were reportedly the source of alpha-beta T cells about two months after transplant.

Preparation of the TCRbeta library used unique molecular identifiers. TCRdb independently ran MiXCR on the PCR reads; one entry per CDR3 protein. The sample includes tens of thousands of distinct CDR3 sequences, approximately 18% of them seen just once. This clonotype was counted many times. Its antigen is undetermined. The source is a male patient between 2 and 15 years old who had a stem cell transplant for acute lymphoblastic leukemia, so the T cells may come from the graft donor. The sequences come from PBMCs, mostly from graft donor cells, collected 360 days after TCRalphabeta/CD19-depleted stem cell transplant.

The CDR3 nucleotides read TGTGCCAGCAGTTACTCGACTAGCGGCCACGAGGAGACCCAGTACTTC. It yields the protein CASSYSTSGHEETQYF. The chain is built from TRBV6-5 and TRBJ2-5; 9 bases are shared with TRBD2. Germline loops: CDR1 MNHEY, CDR2 SVGAGI. CDR3 length: 16 amino acids. J lost 5 bases, V lost 0 bases, and 7 bases had no gene match.